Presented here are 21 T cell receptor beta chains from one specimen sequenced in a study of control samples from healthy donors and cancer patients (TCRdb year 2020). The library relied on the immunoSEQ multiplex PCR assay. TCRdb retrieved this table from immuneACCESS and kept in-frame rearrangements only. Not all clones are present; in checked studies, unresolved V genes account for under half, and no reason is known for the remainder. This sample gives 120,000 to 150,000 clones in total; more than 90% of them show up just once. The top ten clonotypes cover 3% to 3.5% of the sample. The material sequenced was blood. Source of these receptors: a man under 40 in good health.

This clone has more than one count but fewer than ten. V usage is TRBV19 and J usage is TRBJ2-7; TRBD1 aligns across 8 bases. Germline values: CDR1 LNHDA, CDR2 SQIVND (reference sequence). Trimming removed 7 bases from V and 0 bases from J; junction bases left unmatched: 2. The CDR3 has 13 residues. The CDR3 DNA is TGTGCCAGTAATACAGGGGGCTCCTACGAGCAGTACTTC. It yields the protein CASNTGGSYEQYF.

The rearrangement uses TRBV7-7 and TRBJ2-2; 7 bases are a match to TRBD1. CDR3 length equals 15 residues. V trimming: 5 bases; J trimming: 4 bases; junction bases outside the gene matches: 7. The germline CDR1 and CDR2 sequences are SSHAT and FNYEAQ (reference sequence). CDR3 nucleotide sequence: TGTGCCAGCAGCACCGGGACAGAAAGCACCGGGGAGCTGTTTTTT. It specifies CASSTGTESTGELFF. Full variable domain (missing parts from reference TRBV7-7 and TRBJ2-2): GAGVSQSPRYKVTKRGQDVTLRCDPISSHATLYWYQQALGQGPEFLTYFNYEAQPDKSGLPSDRFSAERPEGSISTLTIQRTEQRDSAMYRCASSTGTESTGELFFGEGSRLTVL.

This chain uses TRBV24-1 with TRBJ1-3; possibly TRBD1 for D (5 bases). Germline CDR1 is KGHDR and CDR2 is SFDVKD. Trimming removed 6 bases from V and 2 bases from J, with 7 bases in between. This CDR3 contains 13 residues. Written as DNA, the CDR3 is TGTGCCACCAGTTTAGGGGCTGGAAACACCATATATTTT. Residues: CATSLGAGNTIYF.

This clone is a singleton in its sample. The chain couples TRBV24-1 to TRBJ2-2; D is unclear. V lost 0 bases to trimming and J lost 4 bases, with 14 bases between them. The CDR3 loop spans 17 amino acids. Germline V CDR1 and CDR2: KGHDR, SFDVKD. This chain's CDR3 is CATSDLQGGSFTGELFF. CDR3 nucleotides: TGTGCCACCAGTGATTTGCAAGGCGGCTCCTTCACCGGGGAGCTGTTTTTT.

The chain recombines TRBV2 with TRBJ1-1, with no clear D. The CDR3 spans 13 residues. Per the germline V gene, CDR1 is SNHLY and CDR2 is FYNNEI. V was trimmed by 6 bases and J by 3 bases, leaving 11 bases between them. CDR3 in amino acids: CASSISADTEAFF. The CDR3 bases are TGTGCCAGCAGCATTTCGGCGGACACTGAAGCTTTCTTT.

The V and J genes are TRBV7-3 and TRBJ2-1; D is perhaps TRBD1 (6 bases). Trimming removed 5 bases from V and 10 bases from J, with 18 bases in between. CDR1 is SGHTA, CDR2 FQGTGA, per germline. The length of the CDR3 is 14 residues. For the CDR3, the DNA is TGTGCCAGCAGCGGACAGACAGGTTATCAGGAGCAGTTCTTC. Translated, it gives CASSGQTGYQEQFF.

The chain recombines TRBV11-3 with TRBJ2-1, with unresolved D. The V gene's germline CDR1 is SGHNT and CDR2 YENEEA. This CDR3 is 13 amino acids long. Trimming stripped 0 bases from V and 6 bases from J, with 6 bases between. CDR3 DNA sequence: TGTGCCAGCAGCTTAGATGTTGCCAATGAGCAGTTCTTC. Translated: CASSLDVANEQFF.

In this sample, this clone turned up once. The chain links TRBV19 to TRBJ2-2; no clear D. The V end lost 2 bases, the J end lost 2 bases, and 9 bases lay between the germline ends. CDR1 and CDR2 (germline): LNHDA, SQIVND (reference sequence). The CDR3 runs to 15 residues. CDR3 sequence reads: CASSISGGNTGELFF. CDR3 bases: TGTGCCAGTAGTATATCGGGCGGCAACACCGGGGAGCTGTTTTTT.

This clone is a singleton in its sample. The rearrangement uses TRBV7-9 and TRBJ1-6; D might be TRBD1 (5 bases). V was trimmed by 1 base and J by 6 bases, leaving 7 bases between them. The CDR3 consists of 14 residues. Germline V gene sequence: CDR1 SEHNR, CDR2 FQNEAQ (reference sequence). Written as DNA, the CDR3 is TGTGCCAGCAGCTTAGTGGGGCTTAATTCACCCCTCCACTTT. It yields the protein CASSLVGLNSPLHF.

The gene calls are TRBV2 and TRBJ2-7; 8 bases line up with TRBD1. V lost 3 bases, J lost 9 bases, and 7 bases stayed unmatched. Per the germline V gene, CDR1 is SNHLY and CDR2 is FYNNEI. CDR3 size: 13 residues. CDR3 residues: CASSEVQGAGQYF. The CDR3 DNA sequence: TGTGCCAGCAGTGAGGTGCAGGGGGCTGGGCAGTACTTC. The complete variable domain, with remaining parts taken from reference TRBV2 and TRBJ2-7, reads EPEVTQTPSHQVTQMGQEVILRCVPISNHLYFYWYRQILGQKVEFLVSFYNNEISEKSEIFDDQFSVERPDGSNFTLKIRSTKLEDSAMYFCASSEVQGAGQYFGPGTRLTVT.

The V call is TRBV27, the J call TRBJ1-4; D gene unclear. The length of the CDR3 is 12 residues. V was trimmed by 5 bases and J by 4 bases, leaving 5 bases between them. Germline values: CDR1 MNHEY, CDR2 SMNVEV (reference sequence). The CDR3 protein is CASSHLNEKLFF. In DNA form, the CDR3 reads TGTGCCAGCAGTCACCTTAATGAAAAACTGTTTTTT.

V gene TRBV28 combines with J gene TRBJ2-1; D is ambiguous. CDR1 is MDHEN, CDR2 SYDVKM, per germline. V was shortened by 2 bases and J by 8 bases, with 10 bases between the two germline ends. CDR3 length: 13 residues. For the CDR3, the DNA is TGTGCCAGCAGTTTACTACAGAAATATGAGCAGTTCTTC. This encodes CASSLLQKYEQFF.

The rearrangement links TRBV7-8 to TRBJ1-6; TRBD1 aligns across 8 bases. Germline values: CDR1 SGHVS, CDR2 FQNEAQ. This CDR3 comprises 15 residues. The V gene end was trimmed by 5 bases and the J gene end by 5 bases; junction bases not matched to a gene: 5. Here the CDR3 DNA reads TGTGCCAGCAGCCCCCGGGACAGGAATAATTCACCCCTCCACTTT. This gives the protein CASSPRDRNNSPLHF.

As DNA, the CDR3 is TGTGCCAGCAGCTTGCCTCAAGCGGGGTCCTACGAGCAGTACTTC. Translation: CASSLPQAGSYEQYF. J is TRBJ2-7 and V is TRBV5-4, with 7 bases matching TRBD2. Trimming cost V 1 base and J 1 base; bases outside gene matches: 5. The CDR3 is made up of 15 amino acids. The V gene's germline CDR1 is SGHNT and CDR2 YYREEE (reference sequence).

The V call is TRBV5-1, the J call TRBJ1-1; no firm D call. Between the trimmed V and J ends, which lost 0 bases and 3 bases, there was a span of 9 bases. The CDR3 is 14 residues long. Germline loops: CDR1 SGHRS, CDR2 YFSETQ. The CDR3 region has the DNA TGCGCCAGCAGCTTGGGTGGGATGGACACTGAAGCTTTCTTT. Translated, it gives CASSLGGMDTEAFF.

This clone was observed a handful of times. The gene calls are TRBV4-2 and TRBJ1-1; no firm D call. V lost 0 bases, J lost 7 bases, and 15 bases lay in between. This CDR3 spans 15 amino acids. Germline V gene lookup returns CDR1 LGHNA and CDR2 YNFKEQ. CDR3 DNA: TGTGCCAGCAGCCAAGATTTGGGAGGAGACAATGAAGCTTTCTTT. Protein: CASSQDLGGDNEAFF.

DNA of the CDR3: TGTGCCAGCAAAGCACTCCTGAACACTGAAGCTTTCTTT. Its translation is CASKALLNTEAFF. The chain joins TRBV28 to TRBJ1-1; D is undetermined. Germline loops: CDR1 MDHEN, CDR2 SYDVKM. Trimming stripped 7 bases from V and 0 bases from J, with 9 bases between. This CDR3 has 13 residues. The variable domain in full, completed from reference TRBV28 and TRBJ1-1, reads DVKVTQSSRYLVKRTGEKVFLECVQDMDHENMFWYRQDPGLGLRLIYFSYDVKMKEKGDIPEGYSVSREKKERFSLILESASTNQTSMYLCASKALLNTEAFFGQGTRLTVV.

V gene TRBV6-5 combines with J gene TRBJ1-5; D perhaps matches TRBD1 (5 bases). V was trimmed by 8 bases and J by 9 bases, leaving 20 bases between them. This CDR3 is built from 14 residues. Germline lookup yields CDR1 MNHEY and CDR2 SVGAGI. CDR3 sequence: CASGAPTTVMPQHF. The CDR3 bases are TGTGCCAGCGGGGCACCAACAACGGTGATGCCCCAGCATTTT.

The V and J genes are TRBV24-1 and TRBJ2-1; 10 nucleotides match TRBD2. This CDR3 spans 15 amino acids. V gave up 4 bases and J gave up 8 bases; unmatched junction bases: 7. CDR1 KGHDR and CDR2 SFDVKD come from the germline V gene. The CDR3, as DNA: TGTGCCACCAGTGACCCTACTAGCGGGGCCGATGAGCAGTTCTTC. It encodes CATSDPTSGADEQFF.

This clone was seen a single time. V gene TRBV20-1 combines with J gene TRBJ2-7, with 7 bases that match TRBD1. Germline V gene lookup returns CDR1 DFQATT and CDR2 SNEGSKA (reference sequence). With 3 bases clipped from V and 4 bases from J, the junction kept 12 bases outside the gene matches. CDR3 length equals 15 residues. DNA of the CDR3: TGCAGTGCTAGTGACAGGGTTGAGGTACATTACGAGCAGTACTTC. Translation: CSASDRVEVHYEQYF.

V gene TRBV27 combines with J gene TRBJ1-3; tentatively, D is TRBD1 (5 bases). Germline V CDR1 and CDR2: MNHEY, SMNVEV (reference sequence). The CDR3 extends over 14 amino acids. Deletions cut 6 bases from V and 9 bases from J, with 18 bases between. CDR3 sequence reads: CASSPDRFGATIYF. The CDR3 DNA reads TGTGCCAGCAGCCCAGACCGCTTTGGGGCCACCATATATTTT.